A single sample is the source of the 18 T cell receptor beta chains below, sequenced in a study of blood T cell repertoires in COVID-19. Sequenced by immunoSEQ multiplex PCR; TCRdb stores in-frame clones only, minus some. The sample lists 100,000 to 150,000 clones, around four fifths occurring once. The sample comprised peripheral blood. The receptors here all came from a man older than 75 with active or convalescent COVID-19.

The V call is TRBV2, the J call TRBJ1-1; 8 nucleotides match TRBD1. This CDR3 contains 14 residues. The V gene end was trimmed by 9 bases and the J gene end by 5 bases; junction bases not matched to a gene: 11. CDR1 and CDR2 (germline): SNHLY, FYNNEI. The DNA for the CDR3 is TGTGCCAGTCATTTACAGGGGGTGGGTACTGAAGCTTTCTTT. It is translated as CASHLQGVGTEAFF.

The V call is TRBV5-6, the J call TRBJ2-6; 8 bases agree with TRBD1. Germline V lookup: CDR1 SGHDT, CDR2 YYEEEE. Losses at the gene ends were 4 bases for V and 2 bases for J; bases not matched to a gene: 8. This CDR3 has 17 amino acids. CDR3 sequence (DNA): TGTGCCAGCAGCGTACTGACAGGGGAAACTGGGGCCAACGTCCTGACTTTC. Residues: CASSVLTGETGANVLTF.

The chain joins TRBV29-1 to TRBJ2-1; TRBD1 aligns across 10 bases. Germline V gene lookup returns CDR1 SQVTM and CDR2 ANQGSEA. CDR3 length: 14 amino acids. V gave up 0 bases and J gave up 11 bases; unmatched junction bases: 7. CDR3: CSVEDGTGVPKQFF. The CDR3 region has the DNA TGCAGCGTTGAAGACGGGACAGGGGTCCCCAAGCAGTTCTTC.

In this sample, this clone turned up a few times. Written as DNA, the CDR3 is TGTGCCATCAGCGAAATAGGGACTAGCGGGGGTTACACAGATACGCAGTATTTT. Translation: CAISEIGTSGGYTDTQYF. The chain is built from TRBV10-3 and TRBJ2-3; 14 bases fit TRBD2. The germline V gene encodes CDR1 ENHRY and CDR2 SYGVKD. The CDR3 is made up of 18 amino acids. V lost 6 bases to trimming and J lost 2 bases; unmatched junction nucleotides: 10.

This clone came up once. The J gene is TRBJ1-6, the V gene TRBV5-4, with D maybe TRBD1 (6 bases). The CDR3 spans 16 residues. The V end lost 0 bases, the J end lost 9 bases, and 16 bases lay between the germline ends. Germline V gene sequence: CDR1 SGHNT, CDR2 YYREEE (reference sequence). The CDR3 DNA reads TGTGCCAGCAGCTTGGGAACAGGGACGATCTCTTCACCCCTCCACTTT. Translated, it gives CASSLGTGTISSPLHF.

The V call is TRBV9, the J call TRBJ1-2; TRBD1 matches 11 bases. Losses at the gene ends were 0 bases for V and 7 bases for J; bases not matched to a gene: 5. Germline V CDR1 and CDR2: SGDLS, YYNGEE. The CDR3 consists of 15 residues. The CDR3 reads CASSVGGTGGSGYTF. For the CDR3, the DNA is TGTGCCAGCAGCGTAGGCGGGACAGGGGGATCTGGCTACACCTTC.

This rearrangement joins TRBV24-1 to TRBJ1-5; 10 positions agree with TRBD1. The CDR3 sequence is 19 residues long. V lost 5 bases to trimming and J lost 0 bases; unmatched junction nucleotides: 12. CDR1 KGHDR and CDR2 SFDVKD come from the germline V gene. The CDR3 DNA reads TGTGCCACCAGTGCTTCTTCCGGGACAGGGGTGTATAGCAATCAGCCCCAGCATTTT. Its protein product is CATSASSGTGVYSNQPQHF.

V is TRBV27 and J is TRBJ2-1; 10 bases are shared with TRBD2. The trim removed 2 bases at V and 4 bases at J, leaving 5 bases unmatched. Germline V gives CDR1 MNHEY, CDR2 SMNVEV (reference sequence). The CDR3 is 16 amino acids. The CDR3 nucleotides are TGTGCCAGCAGTTTACTAGCGGGGGAAGGTTACAATGAGCAGTTCTTC. Translating it yields CASSLLAGEGYNEQFF.

The chain recombines TRBV24-1 with TRBJ2-5; TRBD2 might be the D (6 bases). Trimming took off 3 bases at V and 4 bases at J, with 23 bases between the two ends. This CDR3 has 18 residues. The germline gives CDR1 KGHDR, CDR2 SFDVKD. The CDR3 coding sequence is TGTGCCACCAGTGATCTTCCCACCTCCGGAGGGTGGACAGAGACCCAGTACTTC. Residues: CATSDLPTSGGWTETQYF.

The gene calls are TRBV9 and TRBJ1-2, with D unclear. V dropped 3 bases and J dropped 8 bases, with 17 bases sitting between them. The CDR3 consists of 14 residues. The germline V gene has CDR1 SGDLS and CDR2 YYNGEE. CDR3 nucleotide sequence: TGTGCCAGCAGCGCAACCGGGAGCCTCTGGGGCTACACCTTC. This translates into CASSATGSLWGYTF.

The V gene is TRBV2, the J gene TRBJ1-3; TRBD1 agrees at 7 bases. Germline V gene data show CDR1 as SNHLY and CDR2 as FYNNEI. The CDR3 has 14 residues. Trimming cost V 10 bases and J 0 bases; bases outside gene matches: 6. DNA of the CDR3: TGTGCCAACAGACGGGACAGCTCTGGAAACACCATATATTTT. This gives the protein CANRRDSSGNTIYF.

V usage is TRBV6-5 and J usage is TRBJ2-7; 10 positions match TRBD1. Trimming cost V 5 bases and J 3 bases; bases outside gene matches: 4. This CDR3 has 14 amino acids. Germline loops: CDR1 MNHEY, CDR2 SVGAGI. The CDR3 is CASSRDRGFYEQYF. The CDR3 nucleotides read TGTGCCAGCAGTAGGGACAGGGGATTCTACGAGCAGTACTTC.

The CDR3, as DNA: TGTGCCAGCAGCTTGGCATCGAAAGAGACCCAGTACTTC. Protein: CASSLASKETQYF. V is TRBV7-2 and J is TRBJ2-5, with D unclear. This CDR3 contains 13 residues. Trimming cost V 3 bases and J 3 bases, with 8 bases left between them. The germline V gene has CDR1 SGHTA and CDR2 FQGNSA.

The chain carries TRBV19 and TRBJ2-3, with 10 positions matching TRBD2. The CDR3 runs to 16 residues. Germline V gene sequence: CDR1 LNHDA, CDR2 SQIVND (reference sequence). J lost 5 bases, V lost 2 bases, and 7 bases had no gene match. The CDR3 nucleotides read TGTGCCAGTAGTATACCAGCGGGGGGGCACATAGATACGCAGTATTTT. Encoded protein: CASSIPAGGHIDTQYF.

A single count supports this clone. V gene TRBV24-1 combines with J gene TRBJ2-3; 10 bases line up with TRBD1. With V trimmed by 9 bases and J by 6 bases, 11 bases remained unmatched. The CDR3 runs to 15 residues. CDR1 is KGHDR and CDR2 is SFDVKD in the germline V gene. Written as DNA, the CDR3 is TGTGCCACCCGCGGGACAGGGGAGCAAATGGATACGCAGTATTTT. Translation gives CATRGTGEQMDTQYF.

V is TRBV5-1 and J is TRBJ1-4; tentative D call: TRBD1 (6 bases). Germline-derived CDR1 and CDR2 are SGHRS and YFSETQ. This CDR3 is 16 amino acids long. The germline V and J ends were trimmed by 0 bases and 8 bases, with 17 bases remaining between them. CDR3 protein: CASSLAVAGAREKLFF. CDR3 in DNA: TGCGCCAGCAGCTTGGCCGTGGCAGGGGCCAGGGAAAAACTGTTTTTT.

J is TRBJ2-1 and V is TRBV10-3; 11 nucleotides agree with TRBD2. Germline V CDR1 and CDR2: ENHRY, SYGVKD. Germline trimming cut 3 bases from V and 5 bases from J; bases unmatched to any gene: 9. CDR3 length: 17 amino acids. The CDR3 DNA sequence: TGTGCCATCAGTGATTCTAGCGGGGGGTCGGTCGACAATGAGCAGTTCTTC. Encoded protein: CAISDSSGGSVDNEQFF.

This clone was detected once. The rearrangement links TRBV11-2 to TRBJ1-6; a possible D gene is TRBD1 (5 bases). Germline CDR1 SGHAT, CDR2 FQNNGV. The CDR3 is 15 amino acids. Trimming pared 1 base from V and 8 bases from J, leaving 12 bases between. The CDR3 region has the DNA TGTGCCAGCAGCTTAGCGCAGGGAATGTATTCACCCCTCCACTTT. Residues: CASSLAQGMYSPLHF.